This entry concerns a single T cell receptor (beta chain). Its target is not known. Here immunoSEQ multiplex PCR was the method, and the copy in TCRdb shows in-frame clones only, minus some. The table lists around 83,000 clones, less than 85% of them singletons. This entry comes from a study of OX40 agonist ivuxolimab in advanced cancers. Study-level background: The dose-escalation cohort had hepatocellular carcinoma, melanoma, renal cell or head and neck cancer.

Trimming left V 0 bases short and J 10 bases short, with 13 bases between. Germline CDR1 and CDR2: SGDLS and YYNGEE. CDR3 size: 14 residues. Findings of the study overall: Not determined was the antigen specificity of the expanded peripheral T cells. CD4+ T cells averaged fewer expanded clones than CD8+ T cells.

The rearrangement links TRBV9 to TRBJ2-2, with no clear D. The origin of this receptor is an adult with an advanced solid tumor such as melanoma, head and neck, liver or kidney cancer. This specimen was CD4+ or CD8+ T cells sorted from blood, taken in a trial of the OX40 agonist ivuxolimab. Here the CDR3 reads CASSVAPPPAELFF. The DNA for the CDR3 is TGTGCCAGCAGCGTAGCTCCCCCACCCGCGGAGCTGTTTTTT.